The entry that follows covers one T cell receptor (beta chain) sequence. The source of the sample is a study of PD-1 blockade in classical Hodgkin lymphoma. Some clones are missing from TCRdb's copy, which holds only in-frame ones; the method was immunoSEQ multiplex PCR. The data contain around 90,000 clones, around four fifths of them seen just once; the ten biggest clones take up 8% to 9.5%. The time point was: cycle 4 day 1 (C4D1), after 6 weeks of nivolumab. All the patients suffered relapse after autologous stem cell transplantation, and brentuximab vedotin exposure differed. This clonotype originated in a human donor with classical Hodgkin lymphoma. The sequenced sample was peripheral blood mononuclear cells (PBMCs), obtained before the fourth cycle of nivolumab.

The CDR3 DNA follows: TGTGCCAGCAGCTCCCTAGGGGGGCAAGAGACCCAGTACTTC. Residues: CASSSLGGQETQYF. The J gene is TRBJ2-5, the V gene TRBV7-3, with D possibly being TRBD1 or TRBD2 (6 bases each). Trimming removed 4 bases from V and 2 bases from J, with 11 bases in between. Germline V gene data show CDR1 as SGHTA and CDR2 as FQGTGA. This CDR3 has 14 amino acids.